This TCR beta chain was documented in a study of blood T cell repertoires in COVID-19. For the study at large: Italy, Spain and the United States were the sources of the convalescent and acute COVID-19 samples. Sources were T cells, B-cell-depleted T cells, or PBMCs; the material itself was cDNA or gDNA.

Ages ranged from about 18 to 89 years, with residence in 20 to 30 US areas. A COVID-19 case had been met by exposed participants during the 2 weeks before study entry. Sequencing used immunoSEQ multiplex PCR; TCRdb keeps in-frame clones, though not all of them. The data contain 250,000 to 300,000 clones, roughly 80% of them seen just once; the ten biggest clones take up less than 5.5%. Germline assignment: CDR1 LGHNA and CDR2 YNFKEQ. There are 14 residues in the CDR3. The J segment lost 9 bases and the V segment lost 2 bases, leaving 8 bases of the junction unmatched. The sequenced material came from PBMCs or T cells enriched from blood (not recorded which). V is TRBV4-2 and J is TRBJ2-7, with 9 bases identical to TRBD1. The receptor comes from a man in his forties who had been exposed to COVID-19. The CDR3 protein is CASSQTGGGDGQYF. The CDR3 DNA reads TGTGCCAGCAGCCAAACAGGGGGCGGCGACGGGCAGTACTTC.